The T cell receptor (beta chain) described here comes from a study of control samples from healthy donors and cancer patients. The CDR3 sequence is 12 residues long. The V and J ends lost 5 bases and 8 bases, in that order; junction bases with no gene match: 4. Germline V gene lookup returns CDR1 SGHNT and CDR2 YENEEA. Clones were sequenced by immunoSEQ multiplex PCR, and TCRdb holds only the in-frame ones, with some missing. This table has about 97,000 clones, around 89% appearing once. The chain is built from TRBV11-3 and TRBJ1-1; the match to TRBD1 covers 8 bases. The sequence came from a man between 25 and 39 years old in good health. The sequencing sample was made of blood. In DNA form, the CDR3 reads TGTGCCAGCAGCGCCGACAGGGGAGAAGCTTTCTTT. Residues: CASSADRGEAFF.